This is a list of T cell receptor beta chains from one sample in a study of T cells after yellow fever vaccination. Using its own MiXCR run on the 5' RACE reads, TCRdb lists one record per CDR3 protein. The sample holds 200,000 to 300,000 distinct CDR3 sequences, around 7% seen once. The sample consisted of CD4+ T cells sorted from PBMCs, taken 15 days after the yellow fever booster vaccination. The origin of the receptors is a man aged 30 to 45 who received the YFV17D yellow fever vaccine. The CDR3 runs from the conserved cysteine through the conserved F or W. Fields, in order: D gene, clone size, J gene, V gene, CDR3 protein, CDR3 DNA. The D gene is left open where the match is weak. Not every row has a clone size; where given, it reads once, few, many or a size class.

D: TRBD2; size: few; J: TRBJ2-3; V: TRBV4-3; CDR3: CASSQSGSSYTQYF; DNA: TGCGCCAGCAGCCAGAGCGGGAGCTCGTATACGCAGTATTTT
D: -; size: many; J: TRBJ2-5; V: TRBV2; CDR3: CASSPELFQETQYF; DNA: TGTGCCAGCAGCCCGGAGCTGTTTCAAGAGACCCAGTACTTC
D: -; size: -; J: TRBJ1-5; V: TRBV20-1; CDR3: CSARDQLSNQPQHF; DNA: TGCAGTGCTAGAGATCAGCTTAGCAATCAGCCCCAGCATTTT
D: -; size: few; J: TRBJ2-3; V: TRBV30; CDR3: CAWSAPGVVPDTQYF; DNA: TGTGCCTGGAGTGCACCGGGGGTTGTCCCAGATACGCAGTATTTT
D: TRBD1; size: few; J: TRBJ2-5; V: TRBV7-8; CDR3: CASSLGSRDRGWRETQYF; DNA: TGTGCCAGCAGCTTAGGCTCCCGGGACAGGGGGTGGAGGGAGACCCAGTACTTC
D: -; size: many; J: TRBJ2-3; V: TRBV12-3/TRBV12-4; CDR3: CASSFDASPRNTQYF; DNA: TGTGCCAGCAGTTTTGACGCCTCCCCCAGGAATACGCAGTATTTT
D: TRBD1; size: many; J: TRBJ1-4; V: TRBV5-1; CDR3: CASSLLGTGNEKLFF; DNA: TGCGCCAGCAGCCTCCTGGGGACAGGGAATGAAAAACTGTTTTTT
D: TRBD1; size: many; J: TRBJ1-6; V: TRBV5-1; CDR3: CASSSTGQGNSPLHF; DNA: TGCGCCAGCAGTTCCACGGGACAGGGTAATTCACCCCTCCACTTT
D: -; size: -; J: TRBJ2-7; V: TRBV20-1; CDR3: CSAIRPGGEQYF; DNA: TGCAGTGCCATAAGGCCCGGCGGCGAGCAGTACTTC
D: -; size: many; J: TRBJ1-4; V: TRBV12-3/TRBV12-4; CDR3: CASSLGSNEKLFF; DNA: TGTGCCAGCAGTTTAGGGTCCAATGAAAAACTGTTTTTT
D: TRBD2; size: many; J: TRBJ2-7; V: TRBV10-2; CDR3: CASSGSGNEQYF; DNA: TGCGCCAGCAGTGGTAGCGGGAACGAGCAGTACTTC
D: TRBD2; size: -; J: TRBJ2-5; V: TRBV5-1; CDR3: CASSSGVGGETQYF; DNA: TGCGCCAGCAGCTCCGGGGTCGGGGGGGAGACCCAGTACTTC
D: TRBD1; size: many; J: TRBJ1-2; V: TRBV7-9; CDR3: CASSERPGQSLYGYTF; DNA: TGTGCCAGCAGCGAGAGACCGGGACAGTCCCTCTATGGCTACACCTTC
D: -; size: -; J: TRBJ2-5; V: TRBV5-1; CDR3: CASTQGIQETQYF; DNA: TGCGCCAGCACCCAGGGGATCCAAGAGACCCAGTACTTC
D: -; size: few; J: TRBJ1-1; V: TRBV30; CDR3: CAWKRQNTEAFF; DNA: TGTGCCTGGAAACGACAGAACACTGAAGCTTTCTTT
D: -; size: few; J: TRBJ1-4; V: TRBV18; CDR3: CASSPGSEKLFF; DNA: TGTGCCAGCTCACCCGGGAGTGAAAAACTGTTTTTT
D: TRBD2; size: -; J: TRBJ2-1; V: TRBV6-2/TRBV6-3; CDR3: CASSTQASGKRWKFF; DNA: TGTGCCAGCAGCACCCAAGCTAGCGGGAAAAGGTGGAAGTTCTTC
D: -; size: few; J: TRBJ1-2; V: TRBV20-1; CDR3: CSAGGRAIGYTF; DNA: TGCAGTGCCGGGGGGAGGGCGATTGGCTACACCTTC
D: -; size: many; J: TRBJ2-3; V: TRBV29-1; CDR3: CSVLSGNTDTQYF; DNA: TGCAGCGTCCTTTCAGGAAACACAGATACGCAGTATTTT
D: -; size: few; J: TRBJ2-5; V: TRBV6-5; CDR3: CASSSGERWETQYF; DNA: TGTGCCAGCAGTTCCGGAGAAAGGTGGGAGACCCAGTACTTC
D: -; size: -; J: TRBJ2-4; V: TRBV20-1; CDR3: CSAEPPQVAKNIQYF; DNA: TGCAGTGCTGAGCCGCCACAAGTAGCCAAAAACATTCAGTACTTC
D: -; size: -; J: TRBJ1-1; V: TRBV6-1; CDR3: CASSERDSFEAFF; DNA: TGTGCCAGCAGTGAACGCGACAGTTTTGAAGCTTTCTTT
D: -; size: many; J: TRBJ2-1; V: TRBV11-2; CDR3: CASSSLVGGPYNEQFF; DNA: TGTGCCAGCAGCTCATTGGTGGGGGGCCCCTACAATGAGCAGTTCTTC
D: -; size: -; J: TRBJ2-5; V: TRBV6-5; CDR3: CASSYSRTQETQYF; DNA: TGTGCCAGCAGTTACTCGCGCACCCAAGAGACCCAGTACTTC
D: -; size: -; J: TRBJ1-2; V: TRBV19; CDR3: CASSISLGKAVYGYTF; DNA: TGTGCCAGTAGTATAAGTTTGGGGAAAGCGGTCTATGGCTACACCTTC
D: TRBD2; size: many; J: TRBJ2-1; V: TRBV5-1; CDR3: CASSLVGLAGVDEQFF; DNA: TGCGCCAGCAGCTTGGTGGGACTAGCGGGAGTGGATGAGCAGTTCTTC
D: -; size: once; J: TRBJ2-5; V: TRBV7-2; CDR3: CASRLRRTVDTQYF; DNA: TGTGCCAGCAGGTTACGTCGGACGGTGGATACCCAGTACTTC
D: -; size: few; J: TRBJ1-6; V: TRBV6-1; CDR3: CASSLSPTVFNSPLHF; DNA: TGTGCCAGCAGCCTAAGTCCGACAGTTTTTAATTCACCCCTCCACTTT
D: TRBD2; size: few; J: TRBJ2-7; V: TRBV27; CDR3: CASRAGLAGPYEQYF; DNA: TGTGCCAGCAGGGCGGGACTAGCGGGACCCTACGAGCAGTACTTC
D: -; size: few; J: TRBJ2-6; V: TRBV5-1; CDR3: CASSLSGSSGANVLTF; DNA: TGCGCCAGCAGCTTATCCGGTAGCTCTGGGGCCAACGTCCTGACTTTC
D: -; size: many; J: TRBJ2-7; V: TRBV12-3/TRBV12-4; CDR3: CASSPRGGSYEQYF; DNA: TGTGCCAGCTCACCAAGAGGCGGCTCCTACGAGCAGTACTTC
D: TRBD2; size: -; J: TRBJ2-1; V: TRBV7-2; CDR3: CASSLETGGPNEQFF; DNA: TGTGCCAGCAGCTTAGAAACGGGAGGGCCTAATGAGCAGTTCTTC
D: -; size: many; J: TRBJ2-3; V: TRBV7-2; CDR3: CASSLGGIGTDTQYF; DNA: TGTGCCAGCAGCTTAGGGGGAATTGGTACAGATACGCAGTATTTT
D: TRBD1; size: many; J: TRBJ2-7; V: TRBV4-3; CDR3: CASSLDTGQGADEQYF; DNA: TGCGCCAGCAGCCTAGATACGGGACAGGGGGCTGACGAGCAGTACTTC
D: TRBD2; size: many; J: TRBJ2-7; V: TRBV5-1; CDR3: CASSLGGLAGSGEQYF; DNA: TGCGCCAGCAGCTTGGGGGGACTAGCGGGAAGCGGAGAGCAGTACTTC
D: -; size: few; J: TRBJ2-7; V: TRBV7-2; CDR3: CASSLGAEQYF; DNA: TGTGCCAGCAGCTTAGGGGCCGAGCAGTACTTC
D: TRBD1; size: few; J: TRBJ2-1; V: TRBV3-1; CDR3: CASSPQGVGYFNEQFF; DNA: TGTGCCAGCAGCCCCCAGGGGGTGGGCTATTTCAATGAGCAGTTCTTC
D: TRBD1; size: -; J: TRBJ1-1; V: TRBV9; CDR3: CASSVDRGTEAFF; DNA: TGTGCCAGCAGCGTAGACAGGGGCACTGAAGCTTTCTTT
D: TRBD1; size: few; J: TRBJ1-6; V: TRBV20-1; CDR3: CSAAGGTGGIALHF; DNA: TGCAGTGCCGCCGGCGGGACAGGCGGTATAGCCCTCCACTTT
D: -; size: -; J: TRBJ1-2; V: TRBV20-1; CDR3: CSARDRTNGVYTF; DNA: TGCAGTGCTAGAGACCGGACAAATGGTGTCTACACCTTC
D: TRBD2; size: -; J: TRBJ2-7; V: TRBV30; CDR3: CAWSVRGSSGSPYEQYF; DNA: TGTGCCTGGAGTGTAAGGGGGTCTAGCGGGAGCCCCTACGAGCAGTACTTC
D: TRBD1; size: many; J: TRBJ2-5; V: TRBV20-1; CDR3: CSATKYRGETQYF; DNA: TGCAGTGCGACTAAATACAGGGGAGAGACCCAGTACTTC
D: -; size: -; J: TRBJ2-7; V: TRBV7-2; CDR3: CASSFGRGEYEQYF; DNA: TGTGCCAGCAGCTTTGGCAGGGGTGAATACGAGCAGTACTTC
D: -; size: few; J: TRBJ2-2; V: TRBV7-8; CDR3: CASSLGNSVNTGELFF; DNA: TGTGCCAGCAGCTTAGGAAATAGCGTGAACACCGGGGAGCTGTTTTTT
D: -; size: -; J: TRBJ2-7; V: TRBV18; CDR3: CASSRTGEQYF; DNA: TGTGCCAGCTCACGGACGGGTGAGCAGTACTTC
D: -; size: -; J: TRBJ2-1; V: TRBV15; CDR3: CATSRDYNEQFF; DNA: TGTGCCACCAGCAGAGACTACAATGAGCAGTTCTTC
D: TRBD2; size: -; J: TRBJ2-1; V: TRBV3-1; CDR3: CASSPAGISYNEQFF; DNA: TGTGCCAGCAGCCCAGCGGGAATCTCCTACAATGAGCAGTTCTTC
D: -; size: many; J: TRBJ2-7; V: TRBV7-2; CDR3: CASSLKEGPLYEQYF; DNA: TGTGCCAGCAGCCTAAAAGAGGGACCGCTCTACGAGCAGTACTTC